The TCR beta chain described here comes from a study of shared clonotypes between healthy human individuals. This clone was observed a handful of times. Measured with immunoSEQ multiplex PCR; TCRdb has only the in-frame clones, and not every one. The table records 90,000 to 100,000 clones, about half of them present only once. CDR1 is SGHVS and CDR2 is FQNEAQ in the germline V gene. This CDR3 is built from 13 residues. The V segment lost 2 bases and the J segment 10 bases; nucleotides outside the gene matches: 5. The TCR sequence derives from a woman in her thirties or forties in good health. Some clones in this sample may be carry-over from other donors' samples. The chain employs TRBV7-8 and TRBJ2-1, with 7 bases lining up with TRBD2. The sample comprised PBMCs. CDR3 sequence (DNA): TGTGCCAGCAGCTTAACCCCGGGACTAGAGCAGTTCTTC. Residues: CASSLTPGLEQFF.